These 24 T cell receptor beta chains came from one sample sequenced in a study of T cells in Graves' hyperthyroidism and ophthalmopathy. RNA transcripts served as the template for amplifying TCR beta CDR3 regions. The HTBI primer set served for first-round RT-PCR of the TCR CDR3. From the multiplex PCR reads, TCRdb called clonotypes with MiXCR, one entry per CDR3 protein. The table has more than 500,000 distinct CDR3 sequences, about 45% seen once. Material for sequencing was peripheral blood or thyroid tissue (not recorded which). The receptors here all came from an adult woman with Graves' disease, either hyperthyroidism or ophthalmopathy (not recorded which).

The chain joins TRBV5-5 to TRBJ2-7; 12 bases fit TRBD2. The CDR3 totals 16 residues. Germline CDR1 SGHKS, CDR2 YYEKEE (reference sequence). V lost 7 bases, J lost 2 bases, and 10 bases stayed unmatched. The CDR3 nucleotides are TGTGCCAGCCACTCAGGGGGACTAGCGGGTCCCTACGAGCAGTACTTC. As protein: CASHSGGLAGPYEQYF.

This clonotype was picked up many times. The chain recombines TRBV10-2 with TRBJ2-7; D could derive from TRBD1 or TRBD2 (5 bases each). In germline, CDR1 is WSHSY, CDR2 SAAADI. The CDR3 consists of 13 residues. The V end was cut by 4 bases, the J end by 9 bases, with 16 bases between. The CDR3 nucleotides are TGCGCCAGCAGTGGGGACGGGCCAAATGGGCAGTACTTC. Its translation: CASSGDGPNGQYF.

This clonotype was counted many times. CDR3 DNA: TGTGCCAGCAGCCCAGGACATACTGCCTACGAGCAGTACTTC. Encoded protein: CASSPGHTAYEQYF. The J gene is TRBJ2-7, the V gene TRBV7-9, with D possibly being TRBD1 (5 bases). This CDR3 spans 14 amino acids. V lost 5 bases, J lost 2 bases, and 13 bases lay in between. Germline CDR1 is SEHNR and CDR2 is FQNEAQ (reference sequence).

In its sample, this clonotype was seen many times. V usage is TRBV2 and J usage is TRBJ2-7; possible D gene TRBD2, 6 bases. With 5 bases removed from V and 1 base from J, the gap between germline ends came to 12 bases. Germline V gene lookup returns CDR1 SNHLY and CDR2 FYNNEI. There are 14 residues in the CDR3. The DNA of the CDR3 is TGTGCCAGCAGTCGACCAGGGAGGTCCTACGAGCAGTACTTC. Translating it yields CASSRPGRSYEQYF.

This clonotype was counted many times. The J gene is TRBJ1-4, the V gene TRBV12-3 or TRBV12-4; D remains ambiguous. Trimming pared 1 base from V and 8 bases from J, leaving 8 bases between. The CDR3 is 13 residues long. The CDR3 DNA reads TGTGCCAGCAGTTTAGGGCTACGAGAAAAACTGTTTTTT. Its translation: CASSLGLREKLFF.

This clonotype was recorded once. At one end, the junction sequence differs from germline, possibly due to a read error. This sequence joins TRBV10-1 and TRBJ2-2; TRBD2 might be the D (6 bases). The V gene's germline CDR1 is WNHNN and CDR2 SYGVQD (reference sequence). This CDR3 has 13 amino acids. The CDR3 DNA is TGCGCCTCCCGAGGAGGGAGCACCGGGGAGCCGTTTTTT. Translating it yields CASRGGSTGEPFF.

This chain links TRBV7-2 with TRBJ1-6, with D unresolved. Germline-derived CDR1 and CDR2 are SGHTA and FQGNSA. The germline V and J ends were trimmed by 4 bases and 7 bases, with 14 bases remaining between them. The CDR3 runs 15 residues. This chain's CDR3 is CASSSQGFQNSPLHF. Here the CDR3 DNA reads TGTGCCAGCAGCTCACAAGGGTTTCAGAATTCACCCCTCCACTTT.

The V and J genes are TRBV2 and TRBJ1-5; possibly TRBD1 for D (5 bases). Germline CDR1 and CDR2: SNHLY and FYNNEI. V was clipped by 7 bases and J by 4 bases, with 17 bases between them. The CDR3 runs to 15 residues. The chain's CDR3 is CASTRDSPGNQPQHF. CDR3 in DNA: TGTGCCAGCACCCGGGACTCCCCGGGGAATCAGCCCCAGCATTTT.

The rearrangement links TRBV20-1 to TRBJ1-1; D perhaps matches TRBD1 (5 bases). V was clipped by 5 bases and J by 5 bases, with 15 bases between them. This CDR3 spans 13 amino acids. CDR1 is DFQATT and CDR2 is SNEGSKA in the germline V gene (reference sequence). The CDR3 bases are TGCAGTGCTCTCGGGCAGGGTGATACTGAAGCTTTCTTT. Residues: CSALGQGDTEAFF.

This clonotype was recorded many times. J is TRBJ2-5 and V is TRBV2, with 15 bases matching TRBD2. Germline CDR1 and CDR2: SNHLY and FYNNEI. Trimming took 6 bases from V and 4 from J; bases not matched to a gene: 9. The length of the CDR3 is 17 residues. The CDR3 region is CASRDRTSGRERETQYF. CDR3 bases: TGTGCCAGCAGAGACCGGACTAGCGGGAGGGAACGAGAGACCCAGTACTTC.

In the case of this clonotype: Likely a read error: the CDR3 ends without its conserved phenylalanine or tryptophan. The DNA is omitted, as the CDR3 cannot be located on it reliably, and the CDR3 follows TCRdb's listing. The gene calls are TRBV10-3 and TRBJ2-6. The germline V gene has CDR1 ENHRY and CDR2 SYGVKD. The CDR3 contains 8 residues when both ends are counted. CDR3 residues: CAISVETS.

The chain is built from TRBV19 and TRBJ1-5; D remains ambiguous. The CDR3 spans 15 residues. Trimming took off 5 bases at V and 7 bases at J, with 18 bases between the two ends. The V gene's germline CDR1 is LNHDA and CDR2 SQIVND (reference sequence). The CDR3 protein is CASSVILGVGQPQHF. The CDR3 nucleotides are TGTGCCAGTAGTGTTATCCTGGGAGTAGGGCAGCCCCAGCATTTT.

The rearrangement links TRBV10-3 to TRBJ1-2; TRBD1 matches at 11 bases. This CDR3 has 17 residues. V shed 11 bases, J shed 7 bases, and the junction held 21 bases outside the gene matches. From germline, CDR1 is ENHRY and CDR2 SYGVKD. The CDR3 DNA sequence: TGTGCCCCACGGGAAACAAGGGACAGGGGGATTTGGAGTGGCTACACCTTC. It encodes CAPRETRDRGIWSGYTF.

This clonotype was seen only a few times. This CDR3 reads CASSAGQKLGPQHF. The CDR3 DNA reads as TGTGCCAGCAGCGCAGGACAGAAATTGGGGCCCCAGCATTTT. The chain employs TRBV7-8 and TRBJ1-5; maybe TRBD1 (6 bases). The CDR3 contains 14 residues. Germline assignment: CDR1 SGHVS and CDR2 FQNEAQ. The ends were cut back, 5 bases at V and 9 bases at J, with 17 bases in the middle.

Ten or more counts support this clonotype. The V and J genes are TRBV20-1 and TRBJ1-5; D is ambiguous. The germline V gene has CDR1 DFQATT and CDR2 SNEGSKA (reference sequence). The CDR3 has 13 residues. Trimming shortened V by 5 bases and J by 0 bases, and 8 bases separated the two germline ends. The CDR3 coding sequence is TGCAGTGCTCACAGAGATAGCAATCAGCCCCAGCATTTT. Amino acid sequence: CSAHRDSNQPQHF.

The rearrangement links TRBV7-9 to TRBJ2-7; the D gene is possibly TRBD1 (6 bases). Germline V CDR1 and CDR2: SEHNR, FQNEAQ (reference sequence). V lost 5 bases to trimming and J lost 3 bases, with 14 bases between them. This CDR3 comprises 14 residues. Here the CDR3 DNA reads TGTGCCAGCAGCGCCCGCATGACAGGCTACGAGCAGTACTTC. This translates into CASSARMTGYEQYF.

The chain couples TRBV7-8 to TRBJ2-7; a possible D gene is TRBD2 (5 bases). Germline V gene sequence: CDR1 SGHVS, CDR2 FQNEAQ. The length of the CDR3 is 16 residues. Trimming stripped 6 bases from V and 0 bases from J, with 18 bases between. The CDR3 reads CASSEGSSRGSYEQYF. The DNA of the CDR3 is TGTGCCAGCAGTGAAGGATCATCCCGGGGCTCCTACGAGCAGTACTTC. Full variable domain (rest looked up from reference TRBV7-8 and TRBJ2-7): GAGVSQSPRYKVAKRGQDVALRCDPISGHVSLFWYQQALGQGPEFLTYFQNEAQLDKSGLPSDRFFAERPEGSVSTLKIQRTQQEDSAVYLCASSEGSSRGSYEQYFGPGTRLTVT.

This clonotype was detected many times. V usage is TRBV15 and J usage is TRBJ1-1; unclear D gene. CDR1 and CDR2 (germline): LNHNV, YYDKDF (reference sequence). The CDR3 consists of 12 residues. V was clipped by 1 base and J by 10 bases, with 10 bases between them. CDR3: CATSRGLGPAFF. The CDR3 nucleotides are TGTGCCACCAGCAGAGGGTTAGGCCCAGCTTTCTTT.

V is TRBV7-2 and J is TRBJ2-7, with a weak D call TRBD1 (6 bases). The CDR3 has 16 amino acids. Germline-derived CDR1 and CDR2 are SGHTA and FQGNSA. Trimming took off 1 base at V and 0 bases at J, with 13 bases between the two ends. In nucleotides, the CDR3 is TGTGCCAGCAGCTTAGATTGGGACACAAGCTCCTACGAGCAGTACTTC. Encoded protein: CASSLDWDTSSYEQYF.

This clonotype was found a few times. V is TRBV10-3 and J is TRBJ1-1; 8 nucleotides agree with TRBD1. CDR1 and CDR2 from the germline V gene are ENHRY and SYGVKD. The CDR3 has 14 residues. V shed 6 bases, J shed 1 base, and the junction held 4 bases outside the gene matches. As DNA, the CDR3 is TGTGCCATCAGCGATGACAGGGGGAACACTGAAGCTTTCTTT. This gives the protein CAISDDRGNTEAFF.

This clonotype has a handful of counts. The rearrangement joins TRBV7-9 to TRBJ2-3, with D possibly TRBD1 on 6 matching bases. Trimming removed 1 base from V and 6 bases from J, with 14 bases in between. The CDR3 length is 15 residues. Germline values: CDR1 SEHNR, CDR2 FQNEAQ (reference sequence). CDR3 DNA sequence: TGTGCCAGCAGCTTAGGGGCTTCCAGGGGTGATACGCAGTATTTT. This sequence encodes CASSLGASRGDTQYF.

The sample holds many counts of this clonotype. The chain combines TRBV20-1 with TRBJ1-5; D perhaps matches TRBD1 (5 bases). The CDR3 length is 16 residues. CDR1 and CDR2 (germline): DFQATT, SNEGSKA (reference sequence). V dropped 3 bases and J dropped 3 bases, with 18 bases sitting between them. CDR3 in amino acids: CSARRPTGTLNQPQHF. The CDR3, as DNA: TGCAGTGCTAGGAGACCTACCGGGACCCTCAATCAGCCCCAGCATTTT.

The chain combines TRBV4-2 with TRBJ1-2; tentatively, D is TRBD1 (5 bases). Germline V gene lookup returns CDR1 LGHNA and CDR2 YNFKEQ. The V gene lost 1 base and the J gene lost 8 bases, with 11 bases spanning the gap. The CDR3 runs 13 residues. CDR3 DNA sequence: TGTGCCAGCAGCCAAGTCTCAGAGGGGGGCTACACCTTC. Amino acid sequence: CASSQVSEGGYTF.

This chain joins TRBV10-3 and TRBJ2-5; possibly TRBD1 for D (6 bases). With 5 bases removed from V and 4 bases from J, the gap between germline ends came to 17 bases. Germline V gene data show CDR1 as ENHRY and CDR2 as SYGVKD. The CDR3 runs 15 residues. DNA for the CDR3: TGTGCCATCAGTAGGCAGGGGAGCGGCTCAGAGACCCAGTACTTC. It translates to CAISRQGSGSETQYF.